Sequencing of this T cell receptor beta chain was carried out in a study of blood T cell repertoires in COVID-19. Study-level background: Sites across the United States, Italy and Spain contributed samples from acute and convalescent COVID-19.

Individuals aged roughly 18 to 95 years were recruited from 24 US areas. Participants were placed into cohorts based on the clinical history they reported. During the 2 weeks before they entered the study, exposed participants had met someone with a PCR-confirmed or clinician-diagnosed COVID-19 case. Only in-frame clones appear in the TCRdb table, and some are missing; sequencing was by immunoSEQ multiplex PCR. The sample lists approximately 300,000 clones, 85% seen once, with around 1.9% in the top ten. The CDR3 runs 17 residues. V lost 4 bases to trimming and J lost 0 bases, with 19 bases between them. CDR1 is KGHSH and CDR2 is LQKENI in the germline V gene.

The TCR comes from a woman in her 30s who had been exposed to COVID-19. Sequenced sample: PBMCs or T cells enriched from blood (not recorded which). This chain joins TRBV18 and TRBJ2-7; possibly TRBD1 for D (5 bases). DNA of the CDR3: TGTGCCAGCTCACTAAGGAGATCCGGACATGACTCCTACGAGCAGTACTTC. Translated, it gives CASSLRRSGHDSYEQYF.